This T cell receptor (beta chain) was obtained from a study of shared clonotypes between healthy human individuals. Findings and limits, study-wide: Several donors shared 5% to 5.5% of their naive CD4 clonotypes.

CD45RO-negative, CCR7-positively selected cells formed the naive CD8 fraction, excluding terminally differentiated effector memory CD45RA+ cells. The donors were adults (healthy and HIV-negative) with no recent acute infections or vaccinations. V dropped 3 bases and J dropped 1 base, with 10 bases sitting between them. Germline CDR1 and CDR2: SGHVS and FQNEAQ. The CDR3 is made up of 15 amino acids. This was a deep-level run. Some 30,000 T cell genomes, or roughly 200 ng DNA, went into the sorted-subset replicate PCRs. Libraries were prepared by immunoSEQ multiplex PCR; TCRdb keeps only in-frame clonotypes and omits some of them. The data hold approximately 1.9 million clones, with around 95% observed a single time. To note about this clone: Antigen unknown.

V gene TRBV7-8 combines with J gene TRBJ1-5; a weak D match, TRBD1 (6 bases). The sequenced sample consisted of naive CD8+ T cells from PBMCs. This receptor was obtained from a man between 18 and 35 years old in good health. Some clones in this sample may be carry-over from other donors' samples. CDR3 sequence (DNA): TGTGCCAGCAGCTTTAGGGGGGCGAGCAATCAGCCCCAGCATTTT. Its translation: CASSFRGASNQPQHF. Variable domain in full (rest from reference TRBV7-8 and TRBJ1-5): GAGVSQSPRYKVAKRGQDVALRCDPISGHVSLFWYQQALGQGPEFLTYFQNEAQLDKSGLPSDRFFAERPEGSVSTLKIQRTQQEDSAVYLCASSFRGASNQPQHFGDGTRLSIL.